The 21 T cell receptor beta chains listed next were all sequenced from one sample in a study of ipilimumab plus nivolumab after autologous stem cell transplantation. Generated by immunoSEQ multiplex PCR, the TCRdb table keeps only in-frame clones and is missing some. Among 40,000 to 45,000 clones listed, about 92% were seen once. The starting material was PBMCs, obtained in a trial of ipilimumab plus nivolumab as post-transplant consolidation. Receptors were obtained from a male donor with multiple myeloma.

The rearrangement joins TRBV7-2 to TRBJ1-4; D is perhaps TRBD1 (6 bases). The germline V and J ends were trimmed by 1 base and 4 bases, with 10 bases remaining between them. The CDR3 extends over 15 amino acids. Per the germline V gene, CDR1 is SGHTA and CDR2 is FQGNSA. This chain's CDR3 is CASSLEGGFNEKLFF. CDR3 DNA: TGTGCCAGCAGCTTAGAAGGGGGGTTTAATGAAAAACTGTTTTTT.

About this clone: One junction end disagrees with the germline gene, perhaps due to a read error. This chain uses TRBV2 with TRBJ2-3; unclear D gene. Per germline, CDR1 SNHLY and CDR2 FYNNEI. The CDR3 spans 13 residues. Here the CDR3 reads CANSDKSTDTQYF. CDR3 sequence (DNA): TGTGCCAACAGTGATAAAAGCACAGATACGCAGTATTTT.

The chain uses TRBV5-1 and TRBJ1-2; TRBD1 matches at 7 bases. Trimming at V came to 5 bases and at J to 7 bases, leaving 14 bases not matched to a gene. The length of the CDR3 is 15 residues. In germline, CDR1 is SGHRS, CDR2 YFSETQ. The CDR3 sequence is CASRGDRVAVGGYTF. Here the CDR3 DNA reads TGCGCCAGCAGAGGCGACAGGGTGGCCGTGGGTGGCTACACCTTC.

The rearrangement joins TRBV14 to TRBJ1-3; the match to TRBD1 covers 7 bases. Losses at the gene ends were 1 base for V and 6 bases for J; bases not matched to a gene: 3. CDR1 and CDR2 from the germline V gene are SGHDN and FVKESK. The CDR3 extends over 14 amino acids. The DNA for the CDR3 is TGTGCCAGCAGCCAAGTACAGGGGACAAACACCATATATTTT. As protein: CASSQVQGTNTIYF.

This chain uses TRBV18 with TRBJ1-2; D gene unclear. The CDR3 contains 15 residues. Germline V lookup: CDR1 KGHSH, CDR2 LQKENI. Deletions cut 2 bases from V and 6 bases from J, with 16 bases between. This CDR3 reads CASSPRRADNDGYTF. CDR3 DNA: TGTGCCAGCTCACCAAGGAGGGCCGACAATGATGGCTACACCTTC.

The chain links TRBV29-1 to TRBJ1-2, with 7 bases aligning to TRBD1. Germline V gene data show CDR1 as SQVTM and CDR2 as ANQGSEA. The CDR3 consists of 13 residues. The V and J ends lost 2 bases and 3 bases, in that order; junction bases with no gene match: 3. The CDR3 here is CSVESGTDYGYTF. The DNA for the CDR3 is TGCAGCGTTGAATCCGGGACAGACTATGGCTACACCTTC.

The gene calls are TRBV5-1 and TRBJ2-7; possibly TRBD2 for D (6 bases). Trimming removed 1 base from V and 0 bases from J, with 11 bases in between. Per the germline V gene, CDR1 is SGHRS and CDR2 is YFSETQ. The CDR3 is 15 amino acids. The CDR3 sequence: CASSLRGGSSYEQYF. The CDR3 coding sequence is TGCGCCAGCAGCTTGCGTGGGGGGAGCTCCTACGAGCAGTACTTC.

In nucleotides, the CDR3 is TGTGCCAGCAGCTTAGGGGCAGGGGAAGCTGAAGCTTTCTTT. Protein sequence: CASSLGAGEAEAFF. This chain uses TRBV11-1 with TRBJ1-1; tentatively, D is TRBD1 (6 bases). The CDR3 spans 14 residues. CDR1 is SGHAT, CDR2 FQDESV, per germline (reference sequence). Trimming pared 1 base from V and 6 bases from J, leaving 12 bases between.

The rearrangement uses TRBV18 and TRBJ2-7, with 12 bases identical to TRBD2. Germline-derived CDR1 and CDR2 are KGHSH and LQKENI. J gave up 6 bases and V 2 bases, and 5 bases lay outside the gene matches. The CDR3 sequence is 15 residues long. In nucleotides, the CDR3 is TGTGCCAGCTCACCAAAGACTAGCGGGAGTAGCGAGCAGTACTTC. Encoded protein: CASSPKTSGSSEQYF.

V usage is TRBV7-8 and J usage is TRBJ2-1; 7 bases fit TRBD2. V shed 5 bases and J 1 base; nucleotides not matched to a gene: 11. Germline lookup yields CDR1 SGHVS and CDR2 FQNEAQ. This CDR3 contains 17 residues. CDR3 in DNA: TGTGCCAGCAGCCCCCGGGGGGTAGGGCTGTCCTACAATGAGCAGTTCTTC. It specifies CASSPRGVGLSYNEQFF.

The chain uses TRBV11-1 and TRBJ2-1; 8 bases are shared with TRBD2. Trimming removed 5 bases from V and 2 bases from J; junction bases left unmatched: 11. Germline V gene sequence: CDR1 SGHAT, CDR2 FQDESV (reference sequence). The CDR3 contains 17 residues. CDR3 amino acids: CASSRTGTRFTYNEQFF. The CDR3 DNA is TGTGCCAGCAGCAGAACCGGGACTAGATTCACCTACAATGAGCAGTTCTTC. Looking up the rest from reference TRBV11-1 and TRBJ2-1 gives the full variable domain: EAEVAQSPRYKITEKSQAVAFWCDPISGHATLYWYRQILGQGPELLVQFQDESVVDDSQLPKDRFSAERLKGVDSTLKIQPAELGDSAMYLCASSRTGTRFTYNEQFFGPGTRLTVL.

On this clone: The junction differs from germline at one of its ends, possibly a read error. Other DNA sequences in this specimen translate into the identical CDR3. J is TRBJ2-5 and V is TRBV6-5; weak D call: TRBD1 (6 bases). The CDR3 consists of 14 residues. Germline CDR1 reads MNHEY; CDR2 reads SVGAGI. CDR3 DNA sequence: TGTGCCAGTAGTTACAGGGTGCGGGTTGAGACCCAGTACTTC. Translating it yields CASSYRVRVETQYF.

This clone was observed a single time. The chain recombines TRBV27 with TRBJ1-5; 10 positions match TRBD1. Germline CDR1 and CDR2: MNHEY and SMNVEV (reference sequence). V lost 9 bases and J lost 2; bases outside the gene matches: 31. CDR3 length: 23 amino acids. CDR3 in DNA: TGTGCCAGGACCGACTATCCTTTACGAAGCGAGGGGACAGGGGATGATGGCAATCAGCCCCAGCATTTT. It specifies CARTDYPLRSEGTGDDGNQPQHF.

DNA of the CDR3: TGTGCCAGCAGCGTCGAAGTCCGGGACAGGGGAACTAATGAGCAGTTCTTC. The encoded protein is CASSVEVRDRGTNEQFF. The V and J genes are TRBV9 and TRBJ2-1, with TRBD1 matching over 10 bases. CDR3 length: 17 amino acids. Germline V gene data show CDR1 as SGDLS and CDR2 as YYNGEE. The V and J ends lost 2 bases and 7 bases, in that order; junction bases with no gene match: 12.

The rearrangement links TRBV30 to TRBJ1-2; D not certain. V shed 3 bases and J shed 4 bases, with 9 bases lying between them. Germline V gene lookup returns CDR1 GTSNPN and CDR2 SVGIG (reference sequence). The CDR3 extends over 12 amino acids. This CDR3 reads CAWRGLGYGYTF. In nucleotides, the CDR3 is TGTGCCTGGAGGGGCCTGGGCTATGGCTACACCTTC.

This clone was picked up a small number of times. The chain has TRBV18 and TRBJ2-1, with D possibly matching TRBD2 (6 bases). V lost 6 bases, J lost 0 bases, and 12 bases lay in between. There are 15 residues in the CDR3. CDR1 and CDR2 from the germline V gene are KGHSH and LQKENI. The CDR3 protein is CASSSGLRSYNEQFF. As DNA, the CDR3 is TGTGCCAGCTCGTCGGGACTCCGCTCCTACAATGAGCAGTTCTTC.

In DNA form, the CDR3 reads TGTGCCAGTATGAAGTATGAGCAGTTCTTC. Its translation: CASMKYEQFF. The V and J genes are TRBV19 and TRBJ2-1; D remains unclear. The CDR3 length is 10 residues. Germline values: CDR1 LNHDA, CDR2 SQIVND (reference sequence). Deletions cut 7 bases from V and 8 bases from J, with 6 bases between.

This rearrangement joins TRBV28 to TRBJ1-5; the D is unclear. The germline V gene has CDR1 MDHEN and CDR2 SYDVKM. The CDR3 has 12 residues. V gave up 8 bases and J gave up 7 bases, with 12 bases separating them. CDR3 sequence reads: CASQSRSQPQHF. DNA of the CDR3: TGTGCCAGCCAGAGTCGCAGCCAGCCCCAGCATTTT.

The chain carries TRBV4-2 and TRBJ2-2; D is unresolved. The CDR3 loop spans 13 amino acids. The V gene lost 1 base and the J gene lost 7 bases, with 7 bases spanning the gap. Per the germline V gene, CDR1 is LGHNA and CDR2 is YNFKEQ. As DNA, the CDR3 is TGTGCCAGCAGCCAAGTCGGGTTCGGGGAGCTGTTTTTT. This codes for CASSQVGFGELFF.

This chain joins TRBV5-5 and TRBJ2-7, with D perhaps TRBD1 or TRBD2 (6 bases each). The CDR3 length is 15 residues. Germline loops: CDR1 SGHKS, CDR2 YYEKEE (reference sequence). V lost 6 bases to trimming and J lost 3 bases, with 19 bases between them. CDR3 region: CASTINRAGSYEQYF. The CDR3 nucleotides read TGTGCCAGCACTATTAACAGGGCCGGGAGCTACGAGCAGTACTTC. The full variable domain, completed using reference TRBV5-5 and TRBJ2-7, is DAGVTQSPTHLIKTRGQQVTLRCSPISGHKSVSWYQQVLGQGPQFIFQYYEKEERGRGNFPDRFSARQFPNYSSELNVNALLLGDSALYLCASTINRAGSYEQYFGPGTRLTVT.

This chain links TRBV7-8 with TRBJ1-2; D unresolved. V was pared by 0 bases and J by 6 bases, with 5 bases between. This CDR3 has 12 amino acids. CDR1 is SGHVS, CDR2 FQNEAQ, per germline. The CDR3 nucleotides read TGTGCCAGCAGCTTAGCCGGACATGGCTACACCTTC. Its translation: CASSLAGHGYTF.